This T cell receptor beta chain was obtained from a study of cytomegalovirus exposure and HLA in healthy donors. As regards this clone: Its specificity is unknown.

The CDR3 runs to 17 residues. Germline V gives CDR1 MDHEN, CDR2 SYDVKM. V lost 2 bases, J lost 4 bases, and 18 bases lay in between. Regarding the study as a whole: Highly shared sequence variants in one cluster were likely a sequencing artifact. The study flagged about 150 TCR beta chains as cytomegalovirus-associated.

Amplification used 60 Vbeta primers and 13 Jbeta primers. The data were produced by immunoSEQ multiplex PCR, yet TCRdb's version contains in-frame clones alone and is incomplete. The data hold some 90,000 clones, with roughly three quarters observed a single time. The TCR sequence derives from a man aged 40-49 years in good health and CMV-seronegative. Material for sequencing was PBMCs. The chain links TRBV28 to TRBJ1-3, with D possibly being TRBD1 (5 bases). CDR3 nucleotides: TGTGCCAGCAGTTTAATGGTGGCCAGGGCGGGAGGAAACACCATATATTTT. Translated: CASSLMVARAGGNTIYF.